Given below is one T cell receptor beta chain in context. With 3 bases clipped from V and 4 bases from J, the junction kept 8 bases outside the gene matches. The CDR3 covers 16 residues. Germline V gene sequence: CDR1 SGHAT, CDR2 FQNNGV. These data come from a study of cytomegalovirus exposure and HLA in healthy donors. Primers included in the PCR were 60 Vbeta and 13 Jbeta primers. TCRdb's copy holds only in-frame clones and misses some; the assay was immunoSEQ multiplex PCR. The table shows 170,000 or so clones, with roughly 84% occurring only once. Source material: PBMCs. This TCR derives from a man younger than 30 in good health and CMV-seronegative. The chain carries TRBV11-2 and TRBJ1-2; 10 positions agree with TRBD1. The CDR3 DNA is TGTGCCAGCAGCTTTCCCGGGACAGGGGTTAGCTATGGCTACACCTTC. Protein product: CASSFPGTGVSYGYTF.